These 3 T cell receptor beta chains were sequenced from one sample in a study of cytomegalovirus exposure and HLA in healthy donors. 60 Vbeta and 13 Jbeta primers were used in PCR. Some clones are missing from TCRdb's copy, which holds only in-frame ones; the method was immunoSEQ multiplex PCR. The sample lists about 50,000 clones; roughly 73% were seen once. The sequencing input was PBMCs. The receptors derive from a woman aged 40 to 50 in good health and CMV-seropositive.

V and J are TRBV7-2 and TRBJ1-2; 8 nucleotides line up with TRBD1. The CDR3 spans 14 residues. CDR1 SGHTA and CDR2 FQGNSA come from the germline V gene. The trim removed 6 bases at V and 5 bases at J, leaving 8 bases unmatched. CDR3 sequence: CASSQDRALYGYTF. In nucleotides, the CDR3 is TGTGCCAGCAGTCAGGACAGGGCCTTGTATGGCTACACCTTC.

The chain links TRBV7-2 to TRBJ2-3, with 8 bases lining up with TRBD2. Germline V gene data show CDR1 as SGHTA and CDR2 as FQGNSA. The CDR3 is 14 residues long. V gave up 5 bases and J gave up 5 bases; unmatched junction bases: 6. CDR3 DNA: TGTGCCAGCAGCCCGGGGGGGAGCCAAGATACGCAGTATTTT. Translated: CASSPGGSQDTQYF.

The rearrangement joins TRBV7-2 to TRBJ2-3; 8 bases map to TRBD2. Trimming took 5 bases from V and 3 from J; bases not matched to a gene: 7. The CDR3 loop spans 15 amino acids. Germline CDR1 SGHTA, CDR2 FQGNSA. The CDR3 reads CASSTQRGSTDTQYF. CDR3 bases: TGTGCCAGCAGCACACAGCGGGGGTCAACAGATACGCAGTATTTT.